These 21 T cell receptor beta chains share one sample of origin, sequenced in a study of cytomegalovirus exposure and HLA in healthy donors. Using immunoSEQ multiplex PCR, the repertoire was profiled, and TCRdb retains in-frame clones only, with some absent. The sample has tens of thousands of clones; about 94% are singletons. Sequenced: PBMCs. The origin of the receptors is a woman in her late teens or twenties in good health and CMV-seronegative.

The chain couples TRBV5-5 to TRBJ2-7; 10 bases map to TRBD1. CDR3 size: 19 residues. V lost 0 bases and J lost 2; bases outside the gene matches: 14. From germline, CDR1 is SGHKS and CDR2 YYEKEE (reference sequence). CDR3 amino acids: CASSLAAIMGGQGTYEQYF. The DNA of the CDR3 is TGTGCCAGCAGCTTGGCTGCTATTATGGGGGGACAGGGGACCTACGAGCAGTACTTC.

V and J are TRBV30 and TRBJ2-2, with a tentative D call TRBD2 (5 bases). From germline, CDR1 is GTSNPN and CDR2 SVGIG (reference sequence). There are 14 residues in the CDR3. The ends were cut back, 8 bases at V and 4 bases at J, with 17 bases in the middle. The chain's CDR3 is CAAVSGIFTGELFF. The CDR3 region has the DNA TGTGCCGCCGTATCCGGGATTTTCACCGGGGAGCTGTTTTTT.

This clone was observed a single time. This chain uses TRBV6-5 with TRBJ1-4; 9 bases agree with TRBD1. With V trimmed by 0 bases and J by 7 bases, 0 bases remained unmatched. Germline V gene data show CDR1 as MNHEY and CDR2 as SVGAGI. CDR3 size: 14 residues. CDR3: CASSYSTGGEKLFF. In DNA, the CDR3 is TGTGCCAGCAGTTACTCGACAGGGGGTGAAAAACTGTTTTTT.

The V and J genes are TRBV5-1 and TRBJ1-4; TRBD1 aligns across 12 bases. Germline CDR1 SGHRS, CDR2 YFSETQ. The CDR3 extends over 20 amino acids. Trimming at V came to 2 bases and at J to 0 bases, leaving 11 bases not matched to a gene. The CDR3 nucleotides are TGCGCCAGCAGCTTAACCGGGACAGGGGGCACATTAGCAACTAATGAAAAACTGTTTTTT. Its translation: CASSLTGTGGTLATNEKLFF.

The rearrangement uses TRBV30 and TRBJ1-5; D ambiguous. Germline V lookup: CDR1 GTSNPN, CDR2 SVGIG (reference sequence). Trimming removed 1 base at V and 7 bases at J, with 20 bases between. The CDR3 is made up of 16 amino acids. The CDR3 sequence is CAWSGRWGGGGQPQHF. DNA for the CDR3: TGTGCCTGGAGTGGACGGTGGGGAGGAGGTGGACAGCCCCAGCATTTT.

Here the CDR3 reads CASSEGASELYGYTF. CDR3 bases: TGTGCCAGCTCAGAAGGAGCCAGTGAGCTGTATGGCTACACCTTC. The J gene is TRBJ1-2, the V gene TRBV18; D is unclear. The CDR3 contains 15 residues. Trimming cost V 5 bases and J 5 bases, with 18 bases left between them. CDR1 is KGHSH and CDR2 is LQKENI in the germline V gene.

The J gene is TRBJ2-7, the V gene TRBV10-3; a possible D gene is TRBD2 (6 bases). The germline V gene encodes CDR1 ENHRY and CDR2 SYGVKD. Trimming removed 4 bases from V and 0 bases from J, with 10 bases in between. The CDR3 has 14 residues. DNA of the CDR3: TGTGCCATCAGTGGGGGGGAGAGCTCCTACGAGCAGTACTTC. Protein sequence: CAISGGESSYEQYF.

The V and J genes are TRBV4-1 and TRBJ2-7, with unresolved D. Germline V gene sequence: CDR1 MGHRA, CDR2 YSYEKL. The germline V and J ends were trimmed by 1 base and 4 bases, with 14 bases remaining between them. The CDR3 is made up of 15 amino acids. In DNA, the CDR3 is TGCGCCAGCAGCCAAGCTCGAGGATCGAGGTACGAGCAGTACTTC. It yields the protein CASSQARGSRYEQYF.

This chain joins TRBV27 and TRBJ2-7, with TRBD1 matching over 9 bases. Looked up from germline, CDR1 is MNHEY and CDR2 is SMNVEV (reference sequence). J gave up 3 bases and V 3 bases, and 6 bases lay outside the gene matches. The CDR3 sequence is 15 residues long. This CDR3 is CASSFEQGADYEQYF. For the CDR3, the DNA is TGTGCCAGCAGTTTCGAACAGGGGGCGGACTACGAGCAGTACTTC.

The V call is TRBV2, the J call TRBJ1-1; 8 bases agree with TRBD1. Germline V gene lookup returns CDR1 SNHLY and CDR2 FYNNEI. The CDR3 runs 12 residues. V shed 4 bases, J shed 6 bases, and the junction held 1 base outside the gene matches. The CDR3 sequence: CASSGTGSEAFF. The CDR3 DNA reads TGTGCCAGCAGTGGGACAGGGTCTGAAGCTTTCTTT.

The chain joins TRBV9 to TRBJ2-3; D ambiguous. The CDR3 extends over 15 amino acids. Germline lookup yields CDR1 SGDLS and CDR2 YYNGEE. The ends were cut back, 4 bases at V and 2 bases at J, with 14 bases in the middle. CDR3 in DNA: TGTGCCAGCAGCCCGGAGTTGCCCAACACAGATACGCAGTATTTT. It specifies CASSPELPNTDTQYF.

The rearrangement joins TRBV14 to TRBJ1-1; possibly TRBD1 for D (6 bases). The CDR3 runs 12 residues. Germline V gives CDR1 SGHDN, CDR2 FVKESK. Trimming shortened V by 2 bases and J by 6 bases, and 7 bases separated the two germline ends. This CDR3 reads CASSQYRAEAFF. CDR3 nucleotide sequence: TGTGCCAGCAGCCAATACAGGGCTGAAGCTTTCTTT.

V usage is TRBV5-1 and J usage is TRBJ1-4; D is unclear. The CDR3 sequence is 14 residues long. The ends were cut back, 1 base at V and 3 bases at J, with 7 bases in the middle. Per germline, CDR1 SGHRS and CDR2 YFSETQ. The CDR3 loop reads CASSLRGSNEKLFF. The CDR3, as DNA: TGCGCCAGCAGCTTGCGAGGGTCTAATGAAAAACTGTTTTTT.

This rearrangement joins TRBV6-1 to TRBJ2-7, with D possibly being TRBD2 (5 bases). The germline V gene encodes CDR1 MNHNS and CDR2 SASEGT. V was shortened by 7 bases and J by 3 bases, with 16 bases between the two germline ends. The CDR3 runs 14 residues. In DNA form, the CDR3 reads TGTGCCAGCACCATCGGACTCGCACTCTACGAGCAGTACTTC. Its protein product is CASTIGLALYEQYF.

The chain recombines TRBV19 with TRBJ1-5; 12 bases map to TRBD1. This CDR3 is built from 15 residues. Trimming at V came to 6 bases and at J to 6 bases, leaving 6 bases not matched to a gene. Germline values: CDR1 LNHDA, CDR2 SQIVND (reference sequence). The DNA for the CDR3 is TGTGCCAGTAGCGCCGGGACAGGGGGCCGTCAGCCCCAGCATTTT. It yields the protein CASSAGTGGRQPQHF.

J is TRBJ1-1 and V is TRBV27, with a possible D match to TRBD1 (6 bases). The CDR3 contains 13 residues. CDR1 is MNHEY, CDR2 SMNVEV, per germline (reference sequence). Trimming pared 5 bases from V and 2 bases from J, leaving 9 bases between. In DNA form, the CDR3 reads TGTGCCAGCAGTCTACAGGGAAACACTGAAGCTTTCTTT. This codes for CASSLQGNTEAFF.

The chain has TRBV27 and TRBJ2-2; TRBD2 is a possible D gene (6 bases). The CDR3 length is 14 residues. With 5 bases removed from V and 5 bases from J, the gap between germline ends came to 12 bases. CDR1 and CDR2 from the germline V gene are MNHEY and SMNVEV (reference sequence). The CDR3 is CASSGGALTGELFF. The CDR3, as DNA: TGTGCCAGCAGTGGAGGGGCGCTGACCGGGGAGCTGTTTTTT.

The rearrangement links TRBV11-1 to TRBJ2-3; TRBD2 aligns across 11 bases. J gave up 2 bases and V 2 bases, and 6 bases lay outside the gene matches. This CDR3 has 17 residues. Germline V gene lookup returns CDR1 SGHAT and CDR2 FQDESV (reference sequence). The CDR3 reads CASSLNLAGGTTDTQYF. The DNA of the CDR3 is TGTGCCAGCAGCTTAAACCTAGCGGGAGGAACCACAGATACGCAGTATTTT.

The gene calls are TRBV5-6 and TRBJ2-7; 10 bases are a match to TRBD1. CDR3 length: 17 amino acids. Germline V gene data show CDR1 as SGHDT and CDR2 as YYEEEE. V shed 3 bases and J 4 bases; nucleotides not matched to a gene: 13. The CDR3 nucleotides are TGTGCCAGCAGCTCCCGAGGACAGGGGGTACGTGGATACGAGCAGTACTTC. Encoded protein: CASSSRGQGVRGYEQYF.

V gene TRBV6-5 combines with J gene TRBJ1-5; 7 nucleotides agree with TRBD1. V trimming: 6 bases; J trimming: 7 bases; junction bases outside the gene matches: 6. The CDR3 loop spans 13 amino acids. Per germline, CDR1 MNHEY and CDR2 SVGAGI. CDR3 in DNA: TGTGCCAGCAGCCGAACAGGGGCGCAGCCCCAGCATTTT. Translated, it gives CASSRTGAQPQHF.

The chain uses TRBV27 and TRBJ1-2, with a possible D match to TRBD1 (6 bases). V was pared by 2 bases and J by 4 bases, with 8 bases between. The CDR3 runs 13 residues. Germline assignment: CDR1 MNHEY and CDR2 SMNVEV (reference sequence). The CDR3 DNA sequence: TGTGCCAGCAGTTTAAACAGGGCCTATGGCTACACCTTC. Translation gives CASSLNRAYGYTF.